The T cell receptor (beta chain) under discussion was sequenced for a study of T cell responses to AZD1222 COVID-19 vaccine. The germline gives CDR1 MNHNS, CDR2 SASEGT. This CDR3 is built from 15 residues. Trimming cost V 3 bases and J 0 bases; bases outside gene matches: 2. Measured with immunoSEQ multiplex PCR; TCRdb has only the in-frame clones, and not every one. The table records tens of thousands of clones, roughly 80% of them present only once. The rearrangement joins TRBV6-1 to TRBJ2-3; 8 positions agree with TRBD2. The receptor's source is an adult in good health. The sequencing used peripheral blood, collected on day 0 of AZD1222 vaccination. This CDR3 reads CASSEPSGSTDTQYF. The CDR3 DNA reads as TGTGCCAGCAGTGAGCCTAGCGGGAGCACAGATACGCAGTATTTT.